These T cell receptor beta chains were read from a single sample in a study of T cells in Graves' hyperthyroidism and ophthalmopathy. From the multiplex PCR reads, TCRdb called clonotypes with MiXCR, one entry per CDR3 protein. The sample contains 40,000 or so distinct CDR3 sequences, about 50% of which appear only once. The source material was blood. These TCRs come from a woman between 50 and 59 years old with Graves' hyperthyroidism that later progressed to Graves' ophthalmopathy. Each CDR3 is given with its conserved first and last residue. A D gene is named only where the DNA matches it firmly. A row's size may be missing; if present it is once, few, many or a size class.

TRBD1	NA	TRBV6-1	TRBJ1-2	TGTGCCAGCAGTGAGGGACAGACCTTTTATGGCTACGCCTTC	CASSEGQTFYGYAF
NA	many	TRBV5-6	TRBJ1-2	TGTGCCAGCAGCTTGGGGGGCGGCTATGGCTACACCTTC	CASSLGGGYGYTF
TRBD2	many	TRBV6-5	TRBJ2-7	TGTGCCAGCGCTAGCGGTGGGGACGAGCAGTACTTC	CASASGGDEQYF
NA	many	TRBV7-8	TRBJ2-1	TGTGCCAGCAGCTCCGGGACCAACAATGAGCAGTTCTTC	CASSSGTNNEQFF
NA	NA	TRBV12-3/TRBV12-4	TRBJ2-2	TGTGCCAGCAGCTTAGTTATTAGCGGTGGTGCCGAGGAGCTGTTTTTT	CASSLVISGGAEELFF
TRBD1	few	TRBV20-1	TRBJ1-5	TGCAGTGCTAGAGATGTCACCCAGGGGGACTTCCAGCCCCAGCATTTT	CSARDVTQGDFQPQHF
TRBD1	NA	TRBV24-1	TRBJ2-2	TGTGCTAGAACCGACAGGGTGGACGGGGAGCTGTTTTTT	CARTDRVDGELFF
NA	NA	TRBV11-3	TRBJ1-6	TGTGCCAGCAGCTTAGATCAAGGCGGAAATAATTCACCCCTCCACTTT	CASSLDQGGNNSPLHF
NA	many	TRBV6-4	TRBJ2-3	TGTGCCAGCAGTACCACGCAGGCAGATACGCAGTATTTT	CASSTTQADTQYF
TRBD1	once	TRBV10-1	TRBJ1-4	TGCGCCAGCAGTCCCGACAGGGACGGAAAACTGTTTTTT	CASSPDRDGKLFF
TRBD1	NA	TRBV10-2	TRBJ2-7	TGCGCCAGCAGGGACAGGGGCGGAAGGTCCTACGAGCAGTACTTC	CASRDRGGRSYEQYF
TRBD1	NA	TRBV10-3	TRBJ1-2	TGTGCCATCAGTGGTTGGGGACAGGGATATGGCTACACCTTC	CAISGWGQGYGYTF
TRBD2	many	TRBV6-2/TRBV6-3	TRBJ2-3	TGTGCCAGCAGTAATCCTACTAGCGGGATGGGAGATACGCAGTATTTT	CASSNPTSGMGDTQYF
NA	many	TRBV6-5	TRBJ2-2	TGTGCCAGCAGACCCGGAGGGCCTGACACCGGGGAGCTGTTTTTT	CASRPGGPDTGELFF
NA	many	TRBV28	TRBJ1-1	TGTGCCAGCAGTTCTACCGGACAGCAAAACACTGAAGCTTTCTTT	CASSSTGQQNTEAFF
TRBD1	once	TRBV24-1	TRBJ1-5	TGTGCCACCAGGGGACAGGGAGGGAATCAGCCCCAGCATTTT	CATRGQGGNQPQHF
TRBD2	many	TRBV7-8	TRBJ2-1	TGTGCCAGCAGCTCCCCTCGGACTAGTGGTGAGCAGTTCTTC	CASSSPRTSGEQFF
NA	many	TRBV12-3/TRBV12-4	TRBJ2-5	TGTGCCAGCGCTGCGCAGGAGACCCAGTACTTC	CASAAQETQYF
NA	medium-sized	TRBV4-2	TRBJ1-5	TGTGCCAGCAGCAGCGGAGGTCCCCAGCATTTT	CASSSGGPQHF
NA	NA	TRBV10-3	TRBJ1-5	TGTGCCATCAGTGAGATGACGGGAGGCACGCAGGATGAGCATTTT	CAISEMTGGTQDEHF
TRBD1	NA	TRBV7-9	TRBJ2-5	TGTGCCAGCCGCTTAACGGGACAGAGGGCTGAGAGGACCCAGTACTTC	CASRLTGQRAERTQYF
TRBD1	many	TRBV6-4	TRBJ2-5	TGTGCCAGCATCAACCAGGGGGGACAGGGGGCCCAGTACTTC	CASINQGGQGAQYF
NA	NA	TRBV9	TRBJ2-3	TGTGCCAGCAGCGTAAGATCAGGTTCATCTGGGGCAGGGGATACGCAGTATTTT	CASSVRSGSSGAGDTQYF
NA	NA	TRBV20-1	TRBJ2-6	TGCAGTGCCCTGACAGTCGGCGGGGCCAACGTCCTGACTTTC	CSALTVGGANVLTF
TRBD1	many	TRBV12-5	TRBJ1-4	TGTGCTAGTGGTTTGATGAGGACAGGGGTAAGCGAAAAACTGTTTTTT	CASGLMRTGVSEKLFF
NA	many	TRBV9	TRBJ2-3	TGTGCCAGCAGCACCACACTAGCATCTAGCACAGATACGCAGTATTTT	CASSTTLASSTDTQYF
TRBD1	many	TRBV5-1	TRBJ1-1	TGCGCCAGCCGGGACAGTATGAACACTGAAGCTTTCTTT	CASRDSMNTEAFF
NA	NA	TRBV7-3	TRBJ2-5	TGTGCCACCTCCGAGGGAAATGAGACCCAGTACTTC	CATSEGNETQYF